Described below is a single T cell receptor (beta chain) sequence and its context. Its antigen is unknown. This specimen belongs to a study of T cell clonotyping in hematopoietic cell transplantation. The repertoire was sequenced with immunoSEQ multiplex PCR; TCRdb's copy has only in-frame clones and lacks some. The sample has roughly 4,600 clones, around 94% seen once. Whole-study findings and limits: CD4 and CD8 repertoire contributions could not be separated without sorting.

This receptor was taken from a male patient aged 60-69 years who had an allogeneic stem cell transplant from a related donor, so the T cells may come from the graft donor. Some clones in this sample may be carry-over from other donors' samples. The source material was PBMCs, sampled 180 days after allogeneic stem cell transplant.

CDR3 loop: CASSLEGGPGYNEQFF. CDR3 sequence (DNA): TGTGCCAGCAGCTTAGAAGGGGGTCCCGGTTACAATGAGCAGTTCTTC. The chain recombines TRBV11-3 with TRBJ2-1, with a possible D match to TRBD1 (6 bases). V was pared by 0 bases and J by 4 bases, with 13 bases between. The germline V gene encodes CDR1 SGHNT and CDR2 YENEEA. The CDR3 is 16 amino acids.